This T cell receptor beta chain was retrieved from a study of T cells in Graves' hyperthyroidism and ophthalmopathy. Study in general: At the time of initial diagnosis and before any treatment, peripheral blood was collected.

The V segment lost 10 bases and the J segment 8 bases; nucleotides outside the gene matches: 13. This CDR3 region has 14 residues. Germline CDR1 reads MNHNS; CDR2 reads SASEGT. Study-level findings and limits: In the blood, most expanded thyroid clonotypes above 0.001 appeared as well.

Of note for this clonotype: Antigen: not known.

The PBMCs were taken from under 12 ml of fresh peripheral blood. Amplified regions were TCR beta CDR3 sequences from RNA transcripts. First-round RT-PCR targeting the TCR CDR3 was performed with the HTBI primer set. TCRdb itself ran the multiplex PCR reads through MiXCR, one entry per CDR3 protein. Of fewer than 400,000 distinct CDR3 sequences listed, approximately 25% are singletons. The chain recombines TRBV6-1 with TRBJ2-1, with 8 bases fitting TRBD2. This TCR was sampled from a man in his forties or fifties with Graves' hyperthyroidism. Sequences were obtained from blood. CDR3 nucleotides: TGTGCCACCGCCCCGGGAGCGGGAGACTATGAGCAGTTCTTC. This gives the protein CATAPGAGDYEQFF.